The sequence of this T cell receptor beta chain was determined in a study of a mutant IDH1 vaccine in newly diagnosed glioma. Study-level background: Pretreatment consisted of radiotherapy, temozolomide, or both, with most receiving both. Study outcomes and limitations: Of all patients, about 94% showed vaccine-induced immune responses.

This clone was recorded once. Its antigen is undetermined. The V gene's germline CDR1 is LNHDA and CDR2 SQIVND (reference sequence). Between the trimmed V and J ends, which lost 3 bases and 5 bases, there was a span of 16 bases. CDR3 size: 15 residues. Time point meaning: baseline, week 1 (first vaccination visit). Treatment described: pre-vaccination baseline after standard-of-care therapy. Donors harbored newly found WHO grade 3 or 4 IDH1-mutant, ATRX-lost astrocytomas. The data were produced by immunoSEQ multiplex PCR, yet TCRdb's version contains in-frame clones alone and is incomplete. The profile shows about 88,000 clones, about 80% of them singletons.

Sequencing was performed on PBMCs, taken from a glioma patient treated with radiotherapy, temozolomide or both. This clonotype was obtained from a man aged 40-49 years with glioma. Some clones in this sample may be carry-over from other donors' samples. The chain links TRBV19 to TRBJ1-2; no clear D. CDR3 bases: TGTGCCAGTAGTATTGGGCAGGCTATGGGATATGGCTACACCTTC. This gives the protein CASSIGQAMGYGYTF.